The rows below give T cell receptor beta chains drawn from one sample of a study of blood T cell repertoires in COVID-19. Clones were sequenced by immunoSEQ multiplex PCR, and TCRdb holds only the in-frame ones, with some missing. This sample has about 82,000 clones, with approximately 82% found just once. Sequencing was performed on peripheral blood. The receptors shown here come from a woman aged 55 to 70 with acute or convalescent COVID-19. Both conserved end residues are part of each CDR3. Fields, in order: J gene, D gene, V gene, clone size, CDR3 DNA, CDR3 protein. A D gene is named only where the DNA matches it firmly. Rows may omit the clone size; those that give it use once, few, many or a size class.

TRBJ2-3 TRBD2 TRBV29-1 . TGCAGCGTTGAAGATTACAGGACTAGCGGGCGCACAGATACGCAGTATTTT CSVEDYRTSGRTDTQYF
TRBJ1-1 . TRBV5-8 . TGTGCCAGCAGCTTGAATTCGGTGACTGAAGCTTTCTTT CASSLNSVTEAFF
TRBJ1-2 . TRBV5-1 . TGCGCCAGCAGCCAGGACAGTCACTATGGCTACACCTTC CASSQDSHYGYTF
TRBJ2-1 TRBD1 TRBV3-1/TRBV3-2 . TGTGCCAGCAGCGGGAAGACAGGGGGCCTAGACGATGAGCAGTTCTTC CASSGKTGGLDDEQFF
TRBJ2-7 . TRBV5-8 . TGTGCCAGCAGCTTACAACCCCATAGGGGGTCGCCCTACGAGCAGTACTTC CASSLQPHRGSPYEQYF
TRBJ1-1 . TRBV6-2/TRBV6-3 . TGTGCCAGCAGTTACTTGAGGGAAGCTTTCTTT CASSYLREAFF
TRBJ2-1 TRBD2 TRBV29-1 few TGCAGCGCCCGCGCTGCCGGGGGGGCCTATGAGCAGTTCTTC CSARAAGGAYEQFF
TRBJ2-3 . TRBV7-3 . TGTGCCAGCAGCTTAATAGCGGGCACAGATACGCAGTATTTT CASSLIAGTDTQYF
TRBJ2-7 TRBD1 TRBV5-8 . TGTGCCAGCAGCCCTGACAGGGGTTCCTACGAGCAGTACTTC CASSPDRGSYEQYF
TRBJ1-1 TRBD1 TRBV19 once TGTGCCAGTAGTACGACAGGGAATGTGAACACTGAAGCTTTCTTT CASSTTGNVNTEAFF
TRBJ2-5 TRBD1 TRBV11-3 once TGTGCCAGCAGCACTGGGACAGTGGGGGCCAAGACCCAGTACTTC CASSTGTVGAKTQYF
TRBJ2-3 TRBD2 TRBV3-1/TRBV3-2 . TGTGCCAGCAGCCACTTAGCGGGGGGGTCGCGAGATACGCAGTATTTT CASSHLAGGSRDTQYF
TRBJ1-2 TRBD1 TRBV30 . TGTGCCTGGAGTGTCCCCGGGACAGGGGGCTCGGGTGGCTACACCTTC CAWSVPGTGGSGGYTF
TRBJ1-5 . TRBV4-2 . TGTGCCAGCAGCCAAGCCCCATCCGGGGTCCAGCCCCAGCATTTT CASSQAPSGVQPQHF
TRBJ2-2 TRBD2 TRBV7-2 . TGTGCCAGCAGCTTAATAGCGGGCGTCACCGGGGAGCTGTTTTTT CASSLIAGVTGELFF
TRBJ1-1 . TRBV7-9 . TGTGCCAGCAGCTGGACAGCAAAGACTGAAGCTTTCTTT CASSWTAKTEAFF
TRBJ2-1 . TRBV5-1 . TGCGCCAGCAGCTTGGAACACAGAGCCTGGGATGAGCAGTTCTTC CASSLEHRAWDEQFF